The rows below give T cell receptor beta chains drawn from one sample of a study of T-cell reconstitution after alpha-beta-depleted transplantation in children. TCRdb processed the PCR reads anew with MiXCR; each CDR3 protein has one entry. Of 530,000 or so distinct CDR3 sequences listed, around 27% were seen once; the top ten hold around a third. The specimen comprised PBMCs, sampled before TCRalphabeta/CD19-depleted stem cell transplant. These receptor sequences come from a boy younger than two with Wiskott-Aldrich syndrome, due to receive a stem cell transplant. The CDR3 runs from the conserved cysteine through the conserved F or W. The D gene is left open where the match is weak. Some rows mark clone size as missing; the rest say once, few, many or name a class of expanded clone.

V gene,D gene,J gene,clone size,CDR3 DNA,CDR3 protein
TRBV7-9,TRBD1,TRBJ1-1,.,TGTGCCAGCAGCCCCCGACAGGGAGAAGCTTTCTTT,CASSPRQGEAFF
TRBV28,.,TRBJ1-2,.,TGTGCCAGCCGTGCACCTACAGGGCTCTTCTATGGCTACACCTTC,CASRAPTGLFYGYTF
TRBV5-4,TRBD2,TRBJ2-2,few,TGTGCCAGCAGCGATCGGACTAGCGGGGTCGGGGAGCTGTTTTTT,CASSDRTSGVGELFF
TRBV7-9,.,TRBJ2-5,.,TGTGCCAGCAGCGGTCGGGGGACTTCTAGTCGAGAGACCCAGTACTTC,CASSGRGTSSRETQYF
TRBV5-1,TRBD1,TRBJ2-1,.,TGCGCCAGCAGCGAGACAGGGGGAGGACACAATGAGCAGTTCTTC,CASSETGGGHNEQFF
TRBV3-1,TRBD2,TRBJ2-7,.,TGTGCCAGCAGCCAACTTACTAGCGGCAACGAGCAGTACTTC,CASSQLTSGNEQYF
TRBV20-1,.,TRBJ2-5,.,TGCAGTGCGAAGAGGTTCTACAGGGCAGAAGAGACCCAGTACTTC,CSAKRFYRAEETQYF
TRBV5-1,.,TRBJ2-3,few,TGCGCCAGCATGACAGCAGATCCACGCACAGATACGCAGTATTTT,CASMTADPRTDTQYF
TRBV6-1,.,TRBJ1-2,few,TGTGCCAGCAGTACAGGGCAGTCGGTGAACTATGGCTACACCTTC,CASSTGQSVNYGYTF
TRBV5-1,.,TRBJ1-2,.,TGCGCCAGCAGCTTAATCGGGGGCGCAGATGGCTACACCTTC,CASSLIGGADGYTF
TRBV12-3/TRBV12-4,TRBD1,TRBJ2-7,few,TGTGCCAGCAGTTTAGGGGACAGGGAAGCGAAGTACTTC,CASSLGDREAKYF